The 27 T cell receptor beta chains given below trace back to one sample, sequenced in a study of blood T cell repertoires in COVID-19. Only in-frame clones appear in the TCRdb table, and some are missing; sequencing was by immunoSEQ multiplex PCR. The table has a few hundred thousand clones, about nine tenths seen once. Sequenced material: peripheral blood. These receptors all come from a woman aged 60-75 years with acute or convalescent COVID-19.

The CDR3 spells CASSSAGAETDTQYF. The CDR3 DNA sequence: TGCGCCAGCAGCTCGGCCGGAGCGGAGACAGATACGCAGTATTTT. The chain is built from TRBV5-1 and TRBJ2-3; D may be TRBD2 (5 bases). The germline CDR1 and CDR2 sequences are SGHRS and YFSETQ. CDR3 length equals 15 residues. Trimming left V 3 bases short and J 3 bases short, with 14 bases between.

This clone has only one observation. V gene TRBV5-4 combines with J gene TRBJ1-2; the D is unclear. With 2 bases removed from V and 6 bases from J, the gap between germline ends came to 8 bases. The CDR3 spans 12 residues. CDR1 and CDR2 (germline): SGHNT, YYREEE (reference sequence). The CDR3 is CASSLRGDGYTF. CDR3 DNA: TGTGCCAGCAGCTTACGGGGAGATGGCTACACCTTC.

The chain carries TRBV7-2 and TRBJ1-1; 8 bases map to TRBD1. Unmatched junction bases numbered 16, after V lost 8 bases and J lost 2 bases. CDR3 size: 17 residues. CDR1 and CDR2 (germline): SGHTA, FQGNSA. The chain's CDR3 is CASRKQGANIRNTEAFF. The CDR3 region has the DNA TGTGCCAGCCGAAAGCAGGGGGCGAATATTAGAAACACTGAAGCTTTCTTT.

Only a few counts were recorded for this clone. This sequence joins TRBV30 and TRBJ2-7; 9 bases match TRBD2. Trimming removed 2 bases from V and 6 bases from J; junction bases left unmatched: 14. The length of the CDR3 is 16 residues. The germline V gene has CDR1 GTSNPN and CDR2 SVGIG (reference sequence). The CDR3 nucleotides are TGTGCCTGGAGTAAAAGGGTTCTAGCGGGATATTCCGAGCAGTACTTC. This codes for CAWSKRVLAGYSEQYF.

This chain connects TRBV7-8 to TRBJ2-7, with a weak D call TRBD1 (7 bases). Germline V gene sequence: CDR1 SGHVS, CDR2 FQNEAQ. Between the trimmed V and J ends, which lost 1 base and 9 bases, there was a span of 19 bases. The CDR3 spans 15 residues. The CDR3 bases are TGTGCCAGCAGCTTAGATGGGCAGGGGGGAGGTGGGCAGTACTTC. It is translated as CASSLDGQGGGGQYF.

The chain combines TRBV5-1 with TRBJ2-7; TRBD1 agrees at 7 bases. The CDR3 has 14 amino acids. CDR1 and CDR2 from the germline V gene are SGHRS and YFSETQ. J was trimmed by 2 bases and V by 0 bases; bases with no gene match: 2. In DNA form, the CDR3 reads TGCGCCAGCAGCTTGGAAACAGGGGCCTACGAGCAGTACTTC. Its translation is CASSLETGAYEQYF.

The chain has TRBV2 and TRBJ1-6; 8 bases are shared with TRBD1. J lost 3 bases, V lost 3 bases, and 4 bases had no gene match. This CDR3 is built from 16 residues. Germline values: CDR1 SNHLY, CDR2 FYNNEI. The CDR3 nucleotides are TGTGCCAGCAGTGATGGACAGGGAAACTATAATTCACCCCTCCACTTT. Protein product: CASSDGQGNYNSPLHF.

The chain recombines TRBV7-3 with TRBJ2-1, with TRBD2 matching 9 bases. The germline V gene encodes CDR1 SGHTA and CDR2 FQGTGA. V lost 5 bases, J lost 4 bases, and 9 bases stayed unmatched. The CDR3 runs to 16 residues. The CDR3: CASSPQAGGRYNEQFF. CDR3 in DNA: TGTGCCAGCAGCCCCCAAGCGGGAGGCCGGTACAATGAGCAGTTCTTC.

The rearrangement joins TRBV7-2 to TRBJ1-1, with D uncertain. The germline gives CDR1 SGHTA, CDR2 FQGNSA. The CDR3 is made up of 13 amino acids. Trimming took off 5 bases at V and 4 bases at J, with 11 bases between the two ends. The CDR3 nucleotides are TGTGCCAGCAGCCTAAATTTGTTCACTGAAGCTTTCTTT. Residues: CASSLNLFTEAFF.

This clone was counted a single time. The V gene is TRBV4-2, the J gene TRBJ1-1; unclear D gene. Germline-derived CDR1 and CDR2 are LGHNA and YNFKEQ. V gave up 1 base and J gave up 4 bases, with 7 bases separating them. The CDR3 is 13 amino acids. The CDR3 nucleotides are TGTGCCAGCAGCCAAGGTCCGGTCACTGAAGCTTTCTTT. This gives the protein CASSQGPVTEAFF.

In this sample, this clone turned up once. This chain joins TRBV5-1 and TRBJ1-4, with D unclear. Germline assignment: CDR1 SGHRS and CDR2 YFSETQ. This CDR3 comprises 14 residues. Between the trimmed V and J ends, which lost 1 base and 3 bases, there was a span of 7 bases. CDR3 nucleotides: TGCGCCAGCAGCTTGACAGCCGCTAATGAAAAACTGTTTTTT. This translates into CASSLTAANEKLFF.

This clone was seen only once. The chain combines TRBV15 with TRBJ1-1; 8 bases match TRBD1. The CDR3 is made up of 13 amino acids. Trimming at V came to 8 bases and at J to 4 bases, leaving 6 bases not matched to a gene. Germline values: CDR1 LNHNV, CDR2 YYDKDF (reference sequence). The CDR3, as DNA: TGTGCCACCGGGACAGGAGATGTCACTGAAGCTTTCTTT. Residues: CATGTGDVTEAFF.

The chain combines TRBV15 with TRBJ1-5; D remains ambiguous. Germline loops: CDR1 LNHNV, CDR2 YYDKDF (reference sequence). CDR3 length: 12 amino acids. V lost 2 bases, J lost 7 bases, and 6 bases lay in between. The CDR3 DNA is TGTGCCACCAGCAGACTAGACCAGCCCCAGCATTTT. Translated: CATSRLDQPQHF.

This clone was counted once. V and J are TRBV30 and TRBJ2-5, with TRBD1 as a possible D gene (6 bases). CDR1 is GTSNPN, CDR2 SVGIG, per germline (reference sequence). The ends were cut back, 5 bases at V and 8 bases at J, with 21 bases in the middle. The CDR3 runs to 14 residues. The DNA of the CDR3 is TGTGCCTGGGGTTTCACTTCAGGGGTTAGTACCCAGTACTTC. Translating it yields CAWGFTSGVSTQYF.

This chain joins TRBV9 and TRBJ1-1; TRBD1 agrees at 8 bases. The CDR3 consists of 14 residues. The V gene's germline CDR1 is SGDLS and CDR2 YYNGEE. With 3 bases clipped from V and 0 bases from J, the junction kept 1 base outside the gene matches. The CDR3 sequence: CASSEDRVNTEAFF. CDR3 DNA sequence: TGTGCCAGCAGCGAGGACAGGGTGAACACTGAAGCTTTCTTT.

The rearrangement joins TRBV24-1 to TRBJ1-1, with 10 bases fitting TRBD1. This CDR3 contains 12 residues. In germline, CDR1 is KGHDR, CDR2 SFDVKD. Trimming cost V 8 bases and J 11 bases; bases outside gene matches: 7. The CDR3 nucleotides read TGTGCCACCACCGACAGGGGGCATGGGGCTTTCTTT. This encodes CATTDRGHGAFF.

The V and J genes are TRBV27 and TRBJ2-5; possibly TRBD1 for D (5 bases). The CDR3 is 14 residues long. Germline lookup yields CDR1 MNHEY and CDR2 SMNVEV (reference sequence). V lost 2 bases and J 4 bases, leaving 11 bases between the germline ends. The CDR3 here is CASSLHPGIETQYF. The CDR3, as DNA: TGTGCCAGCAGTTTACATCCAGGGATAGAGACCCAGTACTTC.

The chain joins TRBV19 to TRBJ2-3; the match to TRBD2 covers 8 bases. The germline CDR1 and CDR2 sequences are LNHDA and SQIVND (reference sequence). CDR3 size: 13 residues. The V and J ends lost 3 bases and 6 bases, in that order; junction bases with no gene match: 2. The CDR3 protein is CASSIGGRDTQYF. CDR3 nucleotides: TGTGCCAGTAGTATCGGCGGGAGGGATACGCAGTATTTT.

The rearrangement joins TRBV4-3 to TRBJ2-2, with D perhaps TRBD1 (5 bases). The V and J ends lost 5 bases and 5 bases respectively, with 15 bases between them. The CDR3 totals 15 residues. The V gene's germline CDR1 is LGHNA and CDR2 YSLEER. The CDR3 region has the DNA TGCGCCAGCAGCGAGATGGTTCAGGGAACCGGGGAGCTGTTTTTT. This codes for CASSEMVQGTGELFF.

V usage is TRBV5-1 and J usage is TRBJ2-5, with a weak D call TRBD1 (5 bases). Germline V lookup: CDR1 SGHRS, CDR2 YFSETQ. The CDR3 loop spans 14 amino acids. Trimming took off 5 bases at V and 2 bases at J, with 13 bases between the two ends. DNA for the CDR3: TGCGCCAGCAGGTACAGACAGATTCAAGAGACCCAGTACTTC. This codes for CASRYRQIQETQYF.

This rearrangement joins TRBV2 to TRBJ1-1, with TRBD1 matching 9 bases. The CDR3 is 16 residues long. Germline V gene sequence: CDR1 SNHLY, CDR2 FYNNEI. The J segment lost 3 bases and the V segment lost 6 bases, leaving 11 bases of the junction unmatched. The CDR3: CASRDYRGLKDTEAFF. CDR3 in DNA: TGTGCCAGCAGGGATTACAGGGGGCTTAAGGACACTGAAGCTTTCTTT.

Worth noting for this clone: The junction and the germline gene differ at one end; a read error may be behind it. The genes are TRBV7-7 and TRBJ2-1, with 10 bases that match TRBD1. In germline, CDR1 is SSHAT, CDR2 FNYEAQ (reference sequence). This CDR3 region has 14 residues. CDR3 in DNA: TGTGCTAGCAGCCCGGACAGGGGGTACAATGAGCAGTTCTTC. It specifies CASSPDRGYNEQFF. Combining the CDR3 with reference TRBV7-7 and TRBJ2-1 gives the whole variable domain GAGVSQSPRYKVTKRGQDVTLRCDPISSHATLYWYQQALGQGPEFLTYFNYEAQPDKSGLPSDRFSAERPEGSISTLTIQRTEQRDSAMYRCASSPDRGYNEQFFGPGTRLTVL.

The V and J genes are TRBV28 and TRBJ2-4; 9 bases are a match to TRBD1. Trimming took 6 bases from V and 1 from J; bases not matched to a gene: 7. Per the germline V gene, CDR1 is MDHEN and CDR2 is SYDVKM. The CDR3 sequence is 16 residues long. CDR3 in amino acids: CASRPGQGWAKNIQYF. CDR3 DNA sequence: TGTGCCAGCAGACCCGGACAGGGGTGGGCCAAAAACATTCAGTACTTC.

The chain employs TRBV29-1 and TRBJ2-7; the match to TRBD2 covers 13 bases. Germline CDR1 SQVTM, CDR2 ANQGSEA. J was trimmed by 0 bases and V by 4 bases; bases with no gene match: 12. There are 18 residues in the CDR3. The CDR3 DNA reads as TGCAGCGTTGCTCGTCCGGGACTAGCGGGAATTGCCTCCTACGAGCAGTACTTC. Translation gives CSVARPGLAGIASYEQYF.

The V and J genes are TRBV6-1 and TRBJ1-2; no firm D call. Germline V gene data show CDR1 as MNHNS and CDR2 as SASEGT. The CDR3 totals 14 residues. V lost 1 base to trimming and J lost 0 bases, with 6 bases between them. This CDR3 reads CASSEGGANYGYTF. For the CDR3, the DNA is TGTGCCAGCAGTGAAGGGGGAGCTAACTATGGCTACACCTTC.

This rearrangement joins TRBV5-1 to TRBJ2-3; TRBD2 matches 14 bases. Germline CDR1 reads SGHRS; CDR2 reads YFSETQ. This CDR3 region has 18 residues. V was clipped by 4 bases and J by 4 bases; unmatched bases: 11. The CDR3 region has the DNA TGCGCCAGCAGCAAGGGACTAGCGGGAGCAGTCGGCGCAGATACGCAGTATTTT. Protein sequence: CASSKGLAGAVGADTQYF.

This clone has just one count. The chain carries TRBV28 and TRBJ1-5; D uncertain. The V and J ends lost 8 bases and 6 bases respectively, with 14 bases between them. The CDR3 is 13 amino acids. CDR1 is MDHEN, CDR2 SYDVKM, per germline. CDR3 nucleotide sequence: TGTGCCAGCCGGACTGGGGTCGTTCAGCCCCAGCATTTT. It translates to CASRTGVVQPQHF.